This T cell receptor (beta chain) was sequenced for a study of blood T cells in healthy people across ages. Study-wide results and limits: PBMCs were not sorted, which prevented a conclusive comparison of naive versus antigen-experienced cells.

Regarding this clonotype: Its antigen remains unidentified. Mismatch with germline at one junction end may stem from a read error.

Through a sample-barcoded 5' primer and a J-beta primer mix, a second PCR was run for roughly 6 to 11 cycles. TCRdb itself ran the 5' RACE reads through MiXCR, one entry per CDR3 protein. There are roughly 720,000 distinct CDR3 sequences in the sample; about 48% occur only once, and about two fifths lies in the top ten. There are 15 residues in the CDR3. The V gene's germline CDR1 is SEHNR and CDR2 FQNEAQ (reference sequence). The V and J genes are TRBV7-9 and TRBJ1-1, with TRBD1 matching over 7 bases. This receptor was obtained from a man older than 75 in good health. Sequences were obtained from blood. The CDR3 nucleotides read TGTGCCAGCAGCCCTCCGGGACAGTTGAACGCTGAAGCTTTCTTT. The encoded protein is CASSPPGQLNAEAFF.